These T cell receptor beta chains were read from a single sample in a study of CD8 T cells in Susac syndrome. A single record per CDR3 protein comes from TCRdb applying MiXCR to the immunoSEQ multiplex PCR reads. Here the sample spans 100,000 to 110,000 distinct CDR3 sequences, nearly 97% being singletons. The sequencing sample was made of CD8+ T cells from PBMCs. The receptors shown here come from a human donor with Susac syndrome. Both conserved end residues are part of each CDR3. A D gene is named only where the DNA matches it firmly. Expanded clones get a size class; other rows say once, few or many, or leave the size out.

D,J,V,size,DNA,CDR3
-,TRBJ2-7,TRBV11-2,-,TGTGCCAGCAGCTTAGCGGTTGAAGGCTACGAGCAGTACTTC,CASSLAVEGYEQYF
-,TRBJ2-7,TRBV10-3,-,TGTGCCACCACCAGCGCCATCGAGCAGTACTTC,CATTSAIEQYF
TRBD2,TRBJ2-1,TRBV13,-,TGTGCCAGCAGCTCTGGACTAGCGGGTCTAAGCTCCTACAATGAGCAGTTCTTC,CASSSGLAGLSSYNEQFF
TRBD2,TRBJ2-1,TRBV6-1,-,TGTGCCAGCAGCCCCCTCGGATCTAGCGGGGGGGCCAAGCAGTTCTTC,CASSPLGSSGGAKQFF
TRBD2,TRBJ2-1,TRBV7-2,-,TGTGCCAGCAGCCCGTACGGGAGGTTGTACAATGAGCAGTTCTTC,CASSPYGRLYNEQFF
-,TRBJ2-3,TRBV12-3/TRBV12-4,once,TGTGCCACCAGGGGGAGGACAGATACGCAGTATTTT,CATRGRTDTQYF
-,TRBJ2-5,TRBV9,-,TGTGCCAGCAGCCCTCCGTGGGATCACGAGACCCAGTACTTC,CASSPPWDHETQYF
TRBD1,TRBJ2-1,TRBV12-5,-,TGTGCTAGTGGCCCACAGGGGGACAATGAGCAGTTCTTC,CASGPQGDNEQFF
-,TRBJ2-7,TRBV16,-,TGTGCCAGCAGCCAAACACAGAAATTCCACGAGCAGTACTTC,CASSQTQKFHEQYF
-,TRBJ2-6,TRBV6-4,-,TGTGCCAGCAGTGATGGGCCATCCTCTGGGGCCAACGTCCTGACTTTC,CASSDGPSSGANVLTF
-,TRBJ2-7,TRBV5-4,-,TGTGCCAGCAGCTTTAGTCCAACGGAGCAGTACTTC,CASSFSPTEQYF
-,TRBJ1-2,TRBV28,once,TGTGCCAGCAGTCCGGACCTTAACTATGGCTACACCTTC,CASSPDLNYGYTF
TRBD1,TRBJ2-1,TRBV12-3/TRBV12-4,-,TGTGCCAGCAGCCTTGGGGGCAGGGGGAAAAACAATGAGCAGTTCTTC,CASSLGGRGKNNEQFF
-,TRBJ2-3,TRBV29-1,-,TGCAGCGTTGAAGATTGGTCGGCTAGCACAGATACGCAGTATTTT,CSVEDWSASTDTQYF
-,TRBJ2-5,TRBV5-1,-,TGCGCCAGCAGCTTGTCCCGATCAGGGGCCGAGACCCAGTACTTC,CASSLSRSGAETQYF
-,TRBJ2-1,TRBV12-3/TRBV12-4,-,TGTGCCAGCAGCGGGACCGACTCCTACAATGAGCAGTTCTTC,CASSGTDSYNEQFF
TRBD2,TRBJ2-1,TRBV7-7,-,TGTGCCAGCAGCTTTGCTAGCGGAGATTACAATGAGCAGTTCTTC,CASSFASGDYNEQFF
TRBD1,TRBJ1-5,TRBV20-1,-,TGCAGTGCTCTCGGGACAGGAGATCAGCCCCAGCATTTT,CSALGTGDQPQHF
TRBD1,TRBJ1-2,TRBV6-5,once,TGTGCCAGCAATCCAGGGGGCCACTATGGCTACACCTTC,CASNPGGHYGYTF
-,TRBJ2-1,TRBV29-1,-,TGCAGCGTTGAAGATCTCAGCGGGCATGAGCAGTTCTTC,CSVEDLSGHEQFF
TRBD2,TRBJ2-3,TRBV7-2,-,TGTGCCAGCAGCTTAGAGTGGACTAGCGCGGGAGATACGCAGTATTTT,CASSLEWTSAGDTQYF
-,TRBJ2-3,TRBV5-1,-,TGCGCCAGCAGGTGGAACGGGTACACAGATACGCAGTATTTT,CASRWNGYTDTQYF
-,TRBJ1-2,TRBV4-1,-,TGCGCCAGCAGCCACCCAGCGAGGGGAGATCGTTATGGCTACACCTTC,CASSHPARGDRYGYTF
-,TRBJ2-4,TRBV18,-,TGTGCCAGCTCACCACCGCCTGGCGGAAACATTCAGTACTTC,CASSPPPGGNIQYF
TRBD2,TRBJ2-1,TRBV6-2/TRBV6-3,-,TGTGCCAGCAGCCGACTAGCGGACCTTGATGAGCAGTTCTTC,CASSRLADLDEQFF
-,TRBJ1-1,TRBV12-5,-,TGTGCTAGTGGTTTTGAAGGGGAAGCTTTCTTT,CASGFEGEAFF
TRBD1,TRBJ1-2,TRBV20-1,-,TGCAGTGCTAGCCGACAGGGGGGAAACTATGGCTACACCTTC,CSASRQGGNYGYTF
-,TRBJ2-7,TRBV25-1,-,TGTGCCAGCAGTGAATTGGACAGACCCTACGAGCAGTACTTC,CASSELDRPYEQYF
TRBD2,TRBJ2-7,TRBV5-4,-,TGTGCCAGCAGACCAGCGGGAGGGCCTCCCTACGAGCAGTACTTC,CASRPAGGPPYEQYF
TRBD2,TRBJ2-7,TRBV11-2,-,TGTGCCAGCAGAACTAGCGGGGGGGATAGCTCCTACGAGCAGTACTTC,CASRTSGGDSSYEQYF
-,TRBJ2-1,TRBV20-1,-,TGCAGTGCAAAACTAGCAAATGAGCAGTTCTTC,CSAKLANEQFF
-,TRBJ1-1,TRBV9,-,TGTGCCAGCAGACCCACAGACGGGGGGCCGTACACTGAAGCTTTCTTT,CASRPTDGGPYTEAFF
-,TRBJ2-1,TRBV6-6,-,TGTGCCAGCAGTTACGAAACTAGTAGGTTCTTC,CASSYETSRFF
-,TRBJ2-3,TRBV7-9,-,TGTGCCAGCTCCGGGACCTCCGAGGCAGATACGCAGTATTTT,CASSGTSEADTQYF
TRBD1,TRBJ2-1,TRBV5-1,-,TGCGCCAGCAGCTCCCGACAGGGCAATGAGCAGTTCTTC,CASSSRQGNEQFF
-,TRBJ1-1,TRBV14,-,TGTGCCAGCAGCCAGGCAGGGAGGTACACTGAAGCTTTCTTT,CASSQAGRYTEAFF
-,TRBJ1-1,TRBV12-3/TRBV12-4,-,TGTGCCAGCACACGGGATAACACGAACACTGAAGCTTTCTTT,CASTRDNTNTEAFF
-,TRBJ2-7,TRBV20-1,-,TGCAGTGCTTTGAACTACGAGCAGTACTTC,CSALNYEQYF
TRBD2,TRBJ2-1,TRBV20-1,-,TGCAGTGCTAAAGGACTAGCGGCTTCCTACAATGAGCAGTTCTTC,CSAKGLAASYNEQFF
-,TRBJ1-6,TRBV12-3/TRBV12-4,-,TGTGCCAGCAGTTCGACAGTGGCCCTCCACTTT,CASSSTVALHF